The rows below give T cell receptor beta chains drawn from one sample of a study of cytomegalovirus exposure and HLA in healthy donors. The method was immunoSEQ multiplex PCR; TCRdb's version includes in-frame clones alone and lacks a portion of them. The sample contains around 170,000 clones, roughly 85% of which appear only once. Sequenced: PBMCs. The source is a man between 18 and 35 years old in good health and CMV-seropositive. CDR3s include the opening cysteine and the closing phenylalanine or tryptophan. D genes are given only for firm matches. Expanded clones are given a class, and other clones once, few, many or no size at all.

cdr3_aa	cdr3_nt	v_call	j_call	d_call	clone_size
CASSLPPGVLDYGYTF	TGTGCCAGCAGCTTACCTCCAGGGGTACTCGACTATGGCTACACCTTC	TRBV7-9	TRBJ1-2	NA	NA
CASSGRDRPRGNTEAFF	TGTGCCAGCAGTGGTAGGGACAGGCCGAGGGGGAACACTGAAGCTTTCTTT	TRBV6-1	TRBJ1-1	TRBD1	NA
CASSDGGLTDTQYF	TGCGCCAGCAGTGATGGGGGCCTCACAGATACGCAGTATTTT	TRBV10-1	TRBJ2-3	NA	NA
CASSDPDRDYGYTF	TGTGCCAGCAGTGATCCCGACAGGGACTATGGCTACACCTTC	TRBV25-1	TRBJ1-2	TRBD1	NA
CASRVAGGMDIQYF	TGTGCCAGCAGGGTAGCGGGAGGGATGGACATTCAGTACTTC	TRBV6-1	TRBJ2-4	TRBD2	NA
CSASGAYEQYF	TGCAGTGCTAGCGGAGCCTACGAGCAGTACTTC	TRBV20-1	TRBJ2-7	NA	NA
CASSPTGTSRDEQYF	TGTGCCAGCAGCCCCACCGGGACTTCCAGGGACGAGCAGTACTTC	TRBV5-6	TRBJ2-7	NA	NA
CASSGDRRRTNEKLFF	TGTGCCAGCAGTGGGGACAGGAGGCGGACTAATGAAAAACTGTTTTTT	TRBV6-6	TRBJ1-4	TRBD1	NA
CASSAPTGSYEQYF	TGTGCCAGCAGCGCTCCTACAGGGTCCTACGAGCAGTACTTC	TRBV5-4	TRBJ2-7	NA	NA
CASSPPLGTVNYEQYF	TGTGCCAGCAGTCCCCCCTTGGGGACAGTGAACTACGAGCAGTACTTC	TRBV28	TRBJ2-7	TRBD1	once
CAWSLGQGPYGYTF	TGTGCCTGGAGTTTGGGACAGGGCCCCTATGGCTACACCTTC	TRBV30	TRBJ1-2	TRBD1	NA